The 18 T cell receptor beta chains below were found in one sample sequenced in a study of blood T cell repertoires in COVID-19. TCRdb's copy holds only in-frame clones and misses some; the assay was immunoSEQ multiplex PCR. The data contain about 82,000 clones, around 78% of them singletons. Specimen: peripheral blood. The receptors here all came from a man in his fifties or sixties with COVID-19, enrolled during active disease.

CDR3 loop: CASSLRQGAREKLFF. The CDR3 DNA sequence: TGTGCCAGCAGCCTTAGACAGGGGGCGAGAGAAAAACTGTTTTTT. V usage is TRBV14 and J usage is TRBJ1-4; TRBD1 matches 10 bases. With 4 bases clipped from V and 8 bases from J, the junction kept 7 bases outside the gene matches. CDR1 SGHDN and CDR2 FVKESK come from the germline V gene. The length of the CDR3 is 15 residues.

The chain couples TRBV18 to TRBJ2-6; 8 bases align to TRBD1. Germline CDR1 and CDR2: KGHSH and LQKENI. V was clipped by 4 bases and J by 2 bases; unmatched bases: 4. The length of the CDR3 is 16 residues. The CDR3 nucleotides read TGTGCCAGCTCACGGACAGGGAAGGCTGGGGCCAACGTCCTGACTTTC. The encoded protein is CASSRTGKAGANVLTF. The variable domain in full, with the rest retrieved from reference TRBV18 and TRBJ2-6, is NAGVMQNPRHLVRRRGQEARLRCSPMKGHSHVYWYRQLPEEGLKFMVYLQKENIIDESGMPKERFSAEFPKEGPSILRIQQVVRGDSAAYFCASSRTGKAGANVLTFGAGSRLTVL.

The chain combines TRBV5-1 with TRBJ2-2, with 12 bases lining up with TRBD2. This CDR3 spans 15 amino acids. The germline V gene has CDR1 SGHRS and CDR2 YFSETQ. Losses at the gene ends were 4 bases for V and 8 bases for J; bases not matched to a gene: 6. The CDR3 sequence is CASSPTSGGQGELFF. CDR3 in DNA: TGCGCCAGCAGCCCGACTAGCGGGGGCCAGGGGGAGCTGTTTTTT.

Written as DNA, the CDR3 is TGTGCCAGCAGCTTGGCCACAGGGTTCGGCAATGAGCAGTTCTTC. Protein: CASSLATGFGNEQFF. This rearrangement joins TRBV5-4 to TRBJ2-1, with a tentative D call TRBD1 (6 bases). Trimming stripped 0 bases from V and 6 bases from J, with 13 bases between. From germline, CDR1 is SGHNT and CDR2 YYREEE (reference sequence). The CDR3 is 15 residues long.

The chain is built from TRBV7-2 and TRBJ2-1, with D perhaps matching TRBD2 (5 bases). This CDR3 spans 17 amino acids. The V gene lost 1 base and the J gene lost 6 bases, with 19 bases spanning the gap. CDR1 is SGHTA, CDR2 FQGNSA, per germline. The CDR3 spells CASSLVVAGGSANEQFF. The CDR3 DNA follows: TGTGCCAGCAGCTTAGTCGTCGCGGGCGGGTCTGCCAATGAGCAGTTCTTC.

The CDR3 nucleotides are TGCGCCAGCAGCTTCAGTAGCCCAGATACGCAGTATTTT. Residues: CASSFSSPDTQYF. The gene calls are TRBV5-1 and TRBJ2-3; D is uncertain. The CDR3 is 13 amino acids. CDR1 is SGHRS and CDR2 is YFSETQ in the germline V gene. V was pared by 2 bases and J by 4 bases, with 8 bases between.

The V call is TRBV27, the J call TRBJ2-7, with 10 bases matching TRBD2. Germline V gene data show CDR1 as MNHEY and CDR2 as SMNVEV (reference sequence). Trimming cost V 2 bases and J 3 bases; bases outside gene matches: 4. CDR3 size: 15 residues. CDR3 protein: CASSLRASGSYEQYF. The CDR3 nucleotides are TGTGCCAGCAGTTTACGGGCTAGCGGGAGCTACGAGCAGTACTTC.

The V gene is TRBV5-1, the J gene TRBJ1-1; possible D gene TRBD1, 6 bases. This CDR3 spans 17 amino acids. V gave up 1 base and J gave up 0 bases, with 16 bases separating them. Germline V CDR1 and CDR2: SGHRS, YFSETQ. The CDR3 nucleotides read TGCGCCAGCAGCTTGCAGCCCCAGGGGCTTCTGAACACTGAAGCTTTCTTT. Translation gives CASSLQPQGLLNTEAFF.

This clone was seen more than once but under ten times. This rearrangement joins TRBV3-1 (or the pseudogene TRBV3-2) to TRBJ2-3; TRBD2 agrees at 10 bases. Unmatched junction bases numbered 10, after V lost 3 bases and J lost 4 bases. The CDR3 runs to 17 residues. Looked up from germline, CDR1 is LGHDT and CDR2 is YNNKEL (reference sequence). The CDR3 loop is CASSHGTLAGAPDTQYF. The CDR3 nucleotides are TGTGCCAGCAGCCACGGAACGCTAGCGGGAGCCCCAGATACGCAGTATTTT.

V gene TRBV6-4 combines with J gene TRBJ1-1, with a tentative D call TRBD1 (5 bases). V gave up 10 bases and J gave up 5 bases, with 20 bases separating them. The CDR3 is 14 amino acids. Germline V lookup: CDR1 MRHNA, CDR2 SNTAGT. The CDR3 DNA sequence: TGTGCCAAAGTAACGCCACAGGTTGAAACTGAAGCTTTCTTT. It is translated as CAKVTPQVETEAFF.

The chain combines TRBV6-5 with TRBJ1-4; no firm D call. Trimming shortened V by 6 bases and J by 4 bases, and 9 bases separated the two germline ends. Germline values: CDR1 MNHEY, CDR2 SVGAGI. The CDR3 is 13 residues long. The CDR3 reads CASRPQRNEKLFF. CDR3 bases: TGTGCCAGCAGGCCCCAGCGTAATGAAAAACTGTTTTTT.

This CDR3 is CASSFRAYGYTF. CDR3 in DNA: TGTGCCAGCAGCTTCAGGGCTTATGGCTACACCTTC. This chain links TRBV7-9 with TRBJ1-2, with TRBD1 as a possible D gene (5 bases). The CDR3 covers 12 residues. The V gene's germline CDR1 is SEHNR and CDR2 FQNEAQ (reference sequence). Trimming took off 3 bases at V and 5 bases at J, with 7 bases between the two ends. The full variable domain, completed using reference TRBV7-9 and TRBJ1-2, is DTGVSQNPRHKITKRGQNVTFRCDPISEHNRLYWYRQTLGQGPEFLTYFQNEAQLEKSRLLSDRFSAERPKGSFSTLEIQRTEQGDSAMYLCASSFRAYGYTFGSGTRLTVV.

The chain links TRBV25-1 to TRBJ1-1; no clear D gene. Trimming took 3 bases from V and 9 from J, leaving 8 bases between them. Looked up from germline, CDR1 is MGHDK and CDR2 is SYGVNS. This CDR3 comprises 11 residues. The CDR3 here is CASSDAQKAFF. CDR3 nucleotides: TGTGCCAGCAGTGATGCCCAGAAAGCTTTCTTT.

This clone was recorded many times. The gene calls are TRBV4-3 and TRBJ1-1, with D maybe TRBD1 (5 bases). The CDR3 extends over 15 amino acids. V was pared by 0 bases and J by 2 bases, with 10 bases between. Germline V gene lookup returns CDR1 LGHNA and CDR2 YSLEER. The CDR3 loop is CASSQESGPNTEAFF. DNA of the CDR3: TGCGCCAGCAGCCAAGAGTCAGGGCCAAACACTGAAGCTTTCTTT.

V and J are TRBV5-1 and TRBJ1-1; TRBD1 aligns across 7 bases. The CDR3 sequence is 14 residues long. Trimming at V came to 5 bases and at J to 4 bases, leaving 8 bases not matched to a gene. Germline V gene data show CDR1 as SGHRS and CDR2 as YFSETQ. CDR3 sequence reads: CASRLLQGGTEAFF. The CDR3 DNA reads TGCGCCAGCAGACTTCTGCAGGGGGGCACTGAAGCTTTCTTT.

The J gene is TRBJ1-2, the V gene TRBV5-4; weak D call: TRBD1 (5 bases). CDR1 is SGHNT, CDR2 YYREEE, per germline (reference sequence). V was pared by 0 bases and J by 4 bases, with 10 bases between. This CDR3 is built from 14 residues. The CDR3 region has the DNA TGTGCCAGCAGCTTGGTGGGAGGGACCTATGGCTACACCTTC. Protein product: CASSLVGGTYGYTF.

The V call is TRBV5-4, the J call TRBJ1-1; no firm D call. This CDR3 spans 14 amino acids. Trimming took off 4 bases at V and 5 bases at J, with 15 bases between the two ends. The germline gives CDR1 SGHNT, CDR2 YYREEE (reference sequence). CDR3: CASSADSGRTEAFF. CDR3 bases: TGTGCCAGCAGCGCCGACTCGGGGAGGACTGAAGCTTTCTTT.

The chain carries TRBV9 and TRBJ2-2, with 7 bases aligning to TRBD2. The ends lost 3 bases at V and 4 bases at J; junction bases unmatched: 6. Germline V CDR1 and CDR2: SGDLS, YYNGEE. This CDR3 is built from 15 residues. Here the CDR3 reads CASSGREGGTGELFF. CDR3 in DNA: TGTGCCAGCAGCGGGAGGGAGGGCGGCACCGGGGAGCTGTTTTTT.